The 22 T cell receptor beta chains reported below all come from one sample, sequenced in a study of CD8 T cells in ankylosing spondylitis. TCRdb redid the calling of the 5' RACE reads with MiXCR, one entry per CDR3 protein. Among about 240,000 distinct CDR3 sequences, around 9.1% were seen once, and the ten largest hold around 6.8%. The sequencing input was blood, either unsorted or a sorted T cell fraction (not recorded which). All receptors come from a male donor with ankylosing spondylitis or in good health (not recorded which).

Ten or more counts support this clonotype. The rearrangement links TRBV6-1 to TRBJ2-3; TRBD2 matches 14 bases. Germline CDR1 reads MNHNS; CDR2 reads SASEGT. The V and J ends lost 6 bases and 8 bases, in that order; junction bases with no gene match: 7. The CDR3 loop spans 15 amino acids. For the CDR3, the DNA is TGTGCCAGCAGAGGACTAGCGGGGGGTGCGATTACGCAGTATTTT. Its translation is CASRGLAGGAITQYF.

This clonotype was seen many times. The chain carries TRBV16 and TRBJ2-1; no reliable D call. Germline V gene lookup returns CDR1 KGHSY and CDR2 FQNENV. The ends were cut back, 2 bases at V and 5 bases at J, with 16 bases in the middle. The CDR3 runs to 16 residues. The CDR3, as DNA: TGTGCCAGCAGCCAACTAACCGACTCGACCCACAATGAGCAGTTCTTC. Translating it yields CASSQLTDSTHNEQFF.

This clonotype was recorded many times. The chain carries TRBV18 and TRBJ2-3; 7 bases fit TRBD1. CDR1 is KGHSH and CDR2 is LQKENI in the germline V gene. The CDR3 covers 13 residues. The V gene end was trimmed by 3 bases and the J gene end by 10 bases; junction bases not matched to a gene: 7. The CDR3 here is CASSPDRVEPQYF. CDR3 sequence (DNA): TGTGCCAGCTCACCCGACAGGGTCGAACCGCAGTATTTT.

This clonotype was detected only a few times. The CDR3: CASLPEGQPGNSPLHF. CDR3 in DNA: TGTGCCAGCCTTCCCGAGGGACAGCCCGGAAATTCACCCCTCCACTTT. The V and J genes are TRBV18 and TRBJ1-6; 7 bases map to TRBD1. Germline CDR1 is KGHSH and CDR2 is LQKENI. The CDR3 length is 16 residues. The V gene end was trimmed by 8 bases and the J gene end by 7 bases; junction bases not matched to a gene: 14.

This clonotype was counted at least ten times. The chain joins TRBV5-6 to TRBJ2-1; 9 bases fit TRBD2. The germline V gene has CDR1 SGHDT and CDR2 YYEEEE. The CDR3 covers 16 residues. V gave up 0 bases and J gave up 5 bases; unmatched junction bases: 6. The chain's CDR3 is CASSLGRRLADNEQFF. The CDR3 DNA reads TGTGCCAGCAGCTTGGGTCGGCGACTAGCGGACAATGAGCAGTTCTTC.

This clonotype was counted only a few times. The chain uses TRBV5-1 and TRBJ2-1, with 13 bases identical to TRBD2. Trimming took 4 bases from V and 6 from J; bases not matched to a gene: 4. The CDR3 contains 15 residues. Germline-derived CDR1 and CDR2 are SGHRS and YFSETQ. The CDR3, as DNA: TGCGCCAGCAGCACCCGGACTAGCGGGGGCAATGAGCAGTTCTTC. Amino acid sequence: CASSTRTSGGNEQFF.

This clonotype was detected many times. V gene TRBV20-1 combines with J gene TRBJ1-1; the D gene is possibly TRBD1 (5 bases). The germline gives CDR1 DFQATT, CDR2 SNEGSKA (reference sequence). The CDR3 runs 14 residues. The ends were cut back, 3 bases at V and 6 bases at J, with 17 bases in the middle. CDR3: CSARSQDKVAEAFF. CDR3 nucleotide sequence: TGCAGTGCTAGGTCACAGGATAAGGTCGCTGAAGCTTTCTTT.

This clonotype was counted many times. The genes are TRBV7-6 and TRBJ1-3; D is unresolved. The CDR3 sequence is 15 residues long. V lost 5 bases, J lost 4 bases, and 15 bases lay in between. The germline V gene encodes CDR1 SGHVS and CDR2 FNYEAQ. The CDR3 DNA follows: TGTGCCAGCAGCCCCGGGGAAGGTGGGGGAAACACCATATATTTT. Amino acid sequence: CASSPGEGGGNTIYF.

The table lists this clonotype with many counts. The rearrangement uses TRBV4-2 and TRBJ1-1; D is unclear. The germline V and J ends were trimmed by 3 bases and 6 bases, with 17 bases remaining between them. This CDR3 spans 15 amino acids. Germline assignment: CDR1 LGHNA and CDR2 YNFKEQ. CDR3 residues: CASSHPVGKLPEAFF. Here the CDR3 DNA reads TGTGCCAGCAGCCACCCCGTGGGAAAGTTGCCTGAAGCTTTCTTT.

This clonotype has at least ten counts. This chain connects TRBV10-3 to TRBJ2-5; no clear D gene. The CDR3 length is 14 residues. The V gene's germline CDR1 is ENHRY and CDR2 SYGVKD. V lost 0 bases, J lost 5 bases, and 10 bases lay in between. The CDR3: CAISESSGWETQYF. The CDR3 nucleotides are TGTGCCATCAGTGAGTCTTCCGGATGGGAGACCCAGTACTTC.

In this sample, this clonotype turned up many times. This sequence joins TRBV3-1 and TRBJ1-1; 8 bases map to TRBD1. The ends lost 5 bases at V and 2 bases at J; junction bases unmatched: 7. The CDR3 runs 15 residues. Germline-derived CDR1 and CDR2 are LGHDT and YNNKEL (reference sequence). The DNA for the CDR3 is TGTGCCAGCAGCTACAACCAGGGGGCAAACACTGAAGCTTTCTTT. It translates to CASSYNQGANTEAFF.

This clonotype was seen at least ten times. The V and J genes are TRBV12-3 or TRBV12-4 and TRBJ2-1; 10 bases line up with TRBD2. With 3 bases clipped from V and 2 bases from J, the junction kept 4 bases outside the gene matches. The CDR3 is 16 residues long. The CDR3 sequence: CASSFGSGGAYNEQFF. The CDR3 nucleotides are TGTGCCAGCAGTTTCGGGAGCGGGGGGGCCTACAATGAGCAGTTCTTC.

Ten or more counts support this clonotype. The chain has TRBV5-6 and TRBJ1-2; 7 bases are a match to TRBD1. Trimming took 0 bases from V and 4 from J; bases not matched to a gene: 6. CDR1 is SGHDT and CDR2 is YYEEEE in the germline V gene. This CDR3 is built from 15 residues. CDR3 in amino acids: CASSLDPGGSYGYTF. In DNA form, the CDR3 reads TGTGCCAGCAGCTTGGATCCAGGGGGTTCCTATGGCTACACCTTC.

The sample holds a few counts of this clonotype. The gene calls are TRBV5-5 and TRBJ1-2, with D possibly being TRBD1 (5 bases). V was trimmed by 3 bases and J by 3 bases, leaving 9 bases between them. This CDR3 is 13 amino acids long. Germline values: CDR1 SGHKS, CDR2 YYEKEE (reference sequence). The CDR3 is CASSWDGDYGYTF. DNA of the CDR3: TGTGCCAGCAGCTGGGACGGAGACTATGGCTACACCTTC.

This clonotype has at least ten counts. The CDR3 reads CSAAQTSGSGNEQFF. CDR3 sequence (DNA): TGCAGTGCTGCCCAGACTAGCGGGAGTGGTAATGAGCAGTTCTTC. This chain joins TRBV20-1 and TRBJ2-1, with 12 bases matching TRBD2. CDR1 is DFQATT and CDR2 is SNEGSKA in the germline V gene (reference sequence). CDR3 length: 15 amino acids. The V and J ends lost 5 bases and 7 bases, in that order; junction bases with no gene match: 9.

The sample holds many counts of this clonotype. This chain uses TRBV5-5 with TRBJ2-7, with TRBD1 matching over 7 bases. Per germline, CDR1 SGHKS and CDR2 YYEKEE (reference sequence). The V segment lost 1 base and the J segment 3 bases; nucleotides outside the gene matches: 13. CDR3 length: 17 amino acids. The DNA for the CDR3 is TGTGCCAGCAGCTTGAGACAGGGAGAAGTCTTTGGCTACGAGCAGTACTTC. This codes for CASSLRQGEVFGYEQYF.

This clonotype has at least ten counts. V gene TRBV5-1 combines with J gene TRBJ2-7; 8 bases are shared with TRBD2. Germline V lookup: CDR1 SGHRS, CDR2 YFSETQ. CDR3 size: 14 residues. Trimming took 1 base from V and 3 from J; bases not matched to a gene: 3. CDR3 residues: CASSLNAGGYEQYF. CDR3 coding DNA: TGCGCCAGCAGCTTGAATGCGGGAGGCTACGAGCAGTACTTC.

This clonotype came up many times. The gene calls are TRBV7-2 and TRBJ2-7; 11 nucleotides agree with TRBD2. The trim removed 1 base at V and 5 bases at J, leaving 4 bases unmatched. Germline CDR1 is SGHTA and CDR2 is FQGNSA. The CDR3 runs 15 residues. CDR3 residues: CASSLVGTSGHEQYF. The CDR3, as DNA: TGTGCCAGCAGCTTAGTCGGGACTAGCGGCCACGAGCAGTACTTC.

This clonotype has a count of ten or more. The V call is TRBV20-1, the J call TRBJ1-1; D is unclear. The CDR3 spans 13 residues. Germline CDR1 DFQATT, CDR2 SNEGSKA (reference sequence). Deletions cut 0 bases from V and 3 bases from J, with 8 bases between. The CDR3 reads CSARDRTDTEAFF. CDR3 sequence (DNA): TGCAGTGCTAGAGATAGGACGGACACTGAAGCTTTCTTT.

Many counts were recorded for this clonotype. The genes are TRBV6-1 and TRBJ2-2; TRBD2 matches at 8 bases. Germline V gene data show CDR1 as MNHNS and CDR2 as SASEGT. V lost 8 bases to trimming and J lost 5 bases; unmatched junction nucleotides: 10. The CDR3 runs to 15 residues. CDR3 in DNA: TGTGCCAGCTTCGGCACTAGCGGTAGGACCGGGGAGCTGTTTTTT. Its translation is CASFGTSGRTGELFF.

There are many counts of this clonotype. This chain connects TRBV27 to TRBJ1-4; D gene uncertain. The CDR3 is 14 residues long. Germline-derived CDR1 and CDR2 are MNHEY and SMNVEV (reference sequence). V was pared by 5 bases and J by 0 bases, with 7 bases between. Here the CDR3 reads CASSRAATNEKLFF. The CDR3 region has the DNA TGTGCCAGCAGTCGAGCTGCAACTAATGAAAAACTGTTTTTT.

This clonotype was counted ten times or more. This chain links TRBV5-6 with TRBJ2-5, with D possibly being TRBD1 (6 bases). This CDR3 spans 16 amino acids. The germline V and J ends were trimmed by 0 bases and 4 bases, with 16 bases remaining between them. Germline CDR1 is SGHDT and CDR2 is YYEEEE. In DNA form, the CDR3 reads TGTGCCAGCAGCTTGGGGGCGGGCCCCAGGGGAGAGACCCAGTACTTC. It translates to CASSLGAGPRGETQYF.